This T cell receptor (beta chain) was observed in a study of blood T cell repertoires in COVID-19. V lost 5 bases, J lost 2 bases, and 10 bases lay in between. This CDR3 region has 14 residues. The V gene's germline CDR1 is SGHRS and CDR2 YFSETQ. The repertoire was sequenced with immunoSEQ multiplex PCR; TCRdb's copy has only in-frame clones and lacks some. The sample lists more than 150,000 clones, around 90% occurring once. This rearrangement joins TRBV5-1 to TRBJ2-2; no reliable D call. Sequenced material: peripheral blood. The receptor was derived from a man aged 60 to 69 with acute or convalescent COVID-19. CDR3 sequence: CASSRSDNTGELFF. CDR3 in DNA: TGCGCCAGCAGTCGCTCAGATAACACCGGGGAGCTGTTTTTT.